This TCR beta chain was identified during a study of response to subunit inactivated influenza vaccine. This clonotype appeared a few times. The antigen is undetermined. The CDR3 extends over 18 amino acids. Germline V gene sequence: CDR1 SGHRS, CDR2 YFSETQ. V was pared by 0 bases and J by 3 bases, with 12 bases of the junction left unmatched. TCRdb independently ran MiXCR on the RT-PCR reads; one entry per CDR3 protein. The repertoire has more than 600,000 distinct CDR3 sequences, less than 20% of them found once; the top ten carry roughly 11%. Study results and limitations: Authors suggested few new T cells are recruited by each seasonal influenza vaccination.

This chain uses TRBV5-1 with TRBJ2-3, with 8 nucleotides matching TRBD1. Sequences were derived from PBMCs from blood, sampled about 5 days after vaccination. This clonotype was sampled from a man in his fifties or sixties who received an inactivated influenza vaccine. The CDR3 DNA sequence: TGCGCCAGCAGCTTGGCCTTTTTCGACAGGGGAGTTACAGATACGCAGTATTTT. This gives the protein CASSLAFFDRGVTDTQYF.